The entry that follows covers one TCR beta chain sequence. Per the original methods: Amplification of reference gene primers was used by the study to estimate nucleated cell counts. Generated by immunoSEQ multiplex PCR, the TCRdb table keeps only in-frame clones and is missing some. Clone size and V and J calls were adopted from that table, with D and trimming inferred from the DNA. This table has about 120,000 clones, 86% appearing once. This entry comes from a study of blood T cell repertoires in COVID-19. This CDR3 has 13 amino acids. Germline loops: CDR1 SQVTM, CDR2 ANQGSEA. V lost 3 bases, J lost 8 bases, and 13 bases lay in between.

This receptor was identified in a man aged 35-49 years with acute or convalescent COVID-19. The chain uses TRBV29-1 and TRBJ1-4, with D perhaps TRBD1 (5 bases). Sequenced: peripheral blood. The CDR3 sequence is CSVDGQGGEKLFF. CDR3 bases: TGCAGCGTTGACGGCCAGGGTGGGGAAAAACTGTTTTTT.